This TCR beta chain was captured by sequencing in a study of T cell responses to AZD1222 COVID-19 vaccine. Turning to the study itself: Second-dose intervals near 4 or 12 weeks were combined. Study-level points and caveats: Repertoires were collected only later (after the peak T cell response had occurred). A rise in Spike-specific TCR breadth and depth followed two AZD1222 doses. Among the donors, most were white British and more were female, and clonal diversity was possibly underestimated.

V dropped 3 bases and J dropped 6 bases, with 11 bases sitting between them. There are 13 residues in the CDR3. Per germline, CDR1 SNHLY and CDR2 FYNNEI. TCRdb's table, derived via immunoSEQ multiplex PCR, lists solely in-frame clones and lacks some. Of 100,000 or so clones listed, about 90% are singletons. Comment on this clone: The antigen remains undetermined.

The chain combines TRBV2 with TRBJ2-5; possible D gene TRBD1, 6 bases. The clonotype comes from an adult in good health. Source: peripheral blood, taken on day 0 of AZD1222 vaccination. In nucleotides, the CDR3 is TGTGCCAGCAGTGAGGGCAGGGGTAAGACCCAGTACTTC. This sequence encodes CASSEGRGKTQYF.